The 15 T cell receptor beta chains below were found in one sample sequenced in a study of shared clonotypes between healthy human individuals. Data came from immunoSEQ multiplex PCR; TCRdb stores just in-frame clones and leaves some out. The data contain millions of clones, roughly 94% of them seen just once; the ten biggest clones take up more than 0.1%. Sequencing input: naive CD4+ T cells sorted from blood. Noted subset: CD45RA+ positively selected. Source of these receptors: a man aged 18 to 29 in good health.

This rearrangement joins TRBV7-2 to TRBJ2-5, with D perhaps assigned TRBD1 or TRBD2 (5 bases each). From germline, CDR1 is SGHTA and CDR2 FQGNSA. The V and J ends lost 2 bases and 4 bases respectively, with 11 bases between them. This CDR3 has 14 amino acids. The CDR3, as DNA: TGTGCCAGCAGCTTATCTAGGGGACGAGAGACCCAGTACTTC. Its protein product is CASSLSRGRETQYF.

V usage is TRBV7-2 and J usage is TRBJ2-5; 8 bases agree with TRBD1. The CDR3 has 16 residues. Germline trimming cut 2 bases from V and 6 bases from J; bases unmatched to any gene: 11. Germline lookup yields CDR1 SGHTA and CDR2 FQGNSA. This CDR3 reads CASSLTGAGGAKTQYF. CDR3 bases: TGTGCCAGCAGCTTAACGGGTGCAGGGGGCGCGAAGACCCAGTACTTC.

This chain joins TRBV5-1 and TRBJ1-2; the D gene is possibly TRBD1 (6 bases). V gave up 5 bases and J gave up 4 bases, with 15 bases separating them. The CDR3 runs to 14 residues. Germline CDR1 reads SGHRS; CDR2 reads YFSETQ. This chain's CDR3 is CASRSDTGPYGYTF. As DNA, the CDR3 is TGCGCCAGCAGGTCTGATACAGGGCCCTATGGCTACACCTTC.

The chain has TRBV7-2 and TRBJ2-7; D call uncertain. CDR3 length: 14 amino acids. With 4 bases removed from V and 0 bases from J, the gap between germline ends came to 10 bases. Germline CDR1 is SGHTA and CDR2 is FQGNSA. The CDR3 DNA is TGTGCCAGCAGCTCCGACCGGATCTCCTACGAGCAGTACTTC. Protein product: CASSSDRISYEQYF.

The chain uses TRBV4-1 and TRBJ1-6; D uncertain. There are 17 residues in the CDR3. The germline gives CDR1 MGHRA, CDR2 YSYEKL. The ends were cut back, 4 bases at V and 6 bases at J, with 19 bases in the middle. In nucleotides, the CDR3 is TGCGCCAGCAGCCCATACTCCGGAACAGAACGTAATTCACCCCTCCACTTT. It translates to CASSPYSGTERNSPLHF.

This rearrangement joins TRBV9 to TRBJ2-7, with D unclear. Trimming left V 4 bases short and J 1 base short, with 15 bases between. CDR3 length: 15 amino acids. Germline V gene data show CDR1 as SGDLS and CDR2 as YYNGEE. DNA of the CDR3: TGTGCCAGCAGCCCAACAGCTTGGGGATCCTACGAGCAGTACTTC. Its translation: CASSPTAWGSYEQYF. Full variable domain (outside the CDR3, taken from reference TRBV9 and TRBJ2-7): DSGVTQTPKHLITATGQRVTLRCSPRSGDLSVYWYQQSLDQGLQFLIQYYNGEERAKGNILERFSAQQFPDLHSELNLSSLELGDSALYFCASSPTAWGSYEQYFGPGTRLTVT.

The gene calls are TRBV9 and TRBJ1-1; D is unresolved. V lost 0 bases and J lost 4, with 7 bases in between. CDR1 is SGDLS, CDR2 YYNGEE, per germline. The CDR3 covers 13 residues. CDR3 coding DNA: TGTGCCAGCAGCGTAGACGTATCCACTGAAGCTTTCTTT. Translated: CASSVDVSTEAFF.

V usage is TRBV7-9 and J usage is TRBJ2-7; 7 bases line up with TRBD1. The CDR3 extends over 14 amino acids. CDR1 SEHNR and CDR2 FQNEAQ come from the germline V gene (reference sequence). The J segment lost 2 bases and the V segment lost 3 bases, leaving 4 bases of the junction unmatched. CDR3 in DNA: TGTGCCAGCAGCTTTGGACAGGCCGCCTACGAGCAGTACTTC. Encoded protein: CASSFGQAAYEQYF. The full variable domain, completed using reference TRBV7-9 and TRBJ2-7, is DTGVSQNPRHKITKRGQNVTFRCDPISEHNRLYWYRQTLGQGPEFLTYFQNEAQLEKSRLLSDRFSAERPKGSFSTLEIQRTEQGDSAMYLCASSFGQAAYEQYFGPGTRLTVT.

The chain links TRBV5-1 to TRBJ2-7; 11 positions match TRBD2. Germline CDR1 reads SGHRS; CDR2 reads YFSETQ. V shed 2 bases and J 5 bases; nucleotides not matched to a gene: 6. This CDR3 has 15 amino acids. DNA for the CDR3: TGCGCCAGCAGCTTAGAACTAGCGGGAGTCCACGAGCAGTACTTC. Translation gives CASSLELAGVHEQYF.

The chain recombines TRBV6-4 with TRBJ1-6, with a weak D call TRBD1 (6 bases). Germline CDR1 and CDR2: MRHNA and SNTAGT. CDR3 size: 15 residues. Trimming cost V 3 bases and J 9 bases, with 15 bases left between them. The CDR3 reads CASSEGARSASPLHF. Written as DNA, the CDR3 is TGTGCCAGCAGTGAGGGGGCCCGTTCGGCTTCACCCCTCCACTTT.

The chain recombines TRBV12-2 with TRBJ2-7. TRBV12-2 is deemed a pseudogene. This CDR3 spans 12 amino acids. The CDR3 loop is CASRLSRYEQYF. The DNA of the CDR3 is TGTGCAAGTCGCTTGAGTAGGTACGAGCAGTACTTC.

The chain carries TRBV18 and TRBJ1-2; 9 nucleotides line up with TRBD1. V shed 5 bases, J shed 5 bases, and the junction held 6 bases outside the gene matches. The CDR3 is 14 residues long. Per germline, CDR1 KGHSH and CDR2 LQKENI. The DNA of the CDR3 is TGTGCCAGCTCAATCGGACAGGGGCCATATGGCTACACCTTC. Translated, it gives CASSIGQGPYGYTF.

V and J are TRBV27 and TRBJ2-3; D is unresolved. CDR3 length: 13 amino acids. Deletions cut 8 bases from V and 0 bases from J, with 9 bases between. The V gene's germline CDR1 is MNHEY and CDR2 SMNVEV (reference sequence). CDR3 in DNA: TGTGCCAGCCTCGACCGGAGCACAGATACGCAGTATTTT. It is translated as CASLDRSTDTQYF.

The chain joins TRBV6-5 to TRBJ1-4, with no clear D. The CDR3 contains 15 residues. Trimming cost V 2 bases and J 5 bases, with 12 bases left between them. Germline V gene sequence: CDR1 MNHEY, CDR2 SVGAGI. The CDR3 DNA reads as TGTGCCAGCAGTTACGGAGGAAGCGCGAATGAAAAACTGTTTTTT. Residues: CASSYGGSANEKLFF.

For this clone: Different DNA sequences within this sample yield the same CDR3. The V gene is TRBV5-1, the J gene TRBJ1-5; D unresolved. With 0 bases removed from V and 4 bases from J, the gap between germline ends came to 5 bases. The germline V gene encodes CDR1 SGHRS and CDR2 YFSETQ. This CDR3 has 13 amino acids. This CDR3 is CASSLDPNQPQHF. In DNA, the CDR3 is TGCGCCAGCAGCTTGGACCCTAATCAGCCCCAGCATTTT.